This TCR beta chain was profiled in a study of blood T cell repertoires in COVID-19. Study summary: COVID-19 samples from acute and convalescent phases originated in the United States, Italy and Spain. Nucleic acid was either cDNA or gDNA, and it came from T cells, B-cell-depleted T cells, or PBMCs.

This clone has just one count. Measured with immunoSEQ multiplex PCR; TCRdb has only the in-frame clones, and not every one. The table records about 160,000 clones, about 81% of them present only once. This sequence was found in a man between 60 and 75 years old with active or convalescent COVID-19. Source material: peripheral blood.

For the CDR3, the DNA is TGTGCCAGCAGCTCACTTGGGGGACAGATCTACGAGCAGTACTTC. It codes for CASSSLGGQIYEQYF. V is TRBV5-8 and J is TRBJ2-7, with TRBD1 matching 7 bases. The CDR3 has 15 residues. V lost 3 bases, J lost 3 bases, and 9 bases stayed unmatched. Germline-derived CDR1 and CDR2 are SGHTS and YDEGEE.